This T cell receptor beta chain originates from a study of shared clonotypes between healthy human individuals. At the level of the study: CD4 naive and memory got three plates each, CD8 naive two, CD8 memory one.

The CDR3 totals 14 residues. CDR1 is MNHEY, CDR2 SVGAGI, per germline. V was pared by 6 bases and J by 4 bases, with 15 bases between. Once extracted for a subset, genomic DNA was divided evenly among several immunoSEQ plates. The method was immunoSEQ multiplex PCR; TCRdb's version includes in-frame clones alone and lacks a portion of them. The sample has more than 2,000,000 clones, about 92% seen once. The chain recombines TRBV6-5 with TRBJ1-2; D not resolved. The sequenced material came from naive CD4+ T cells from PBMCs. Subset noted: CD45RA+ positively selected. The TCR originated in a man between 18 and 35 years old in good health. Some clones in this sample may be carry-over from other donors' samples. The CDR3 sequence: CASRWGRIGYGYTF. CDR3 sequence (DNA): TGTGCCAGCAGGTGGGGAAGGATCGGCTATGGCTACACCTTC.